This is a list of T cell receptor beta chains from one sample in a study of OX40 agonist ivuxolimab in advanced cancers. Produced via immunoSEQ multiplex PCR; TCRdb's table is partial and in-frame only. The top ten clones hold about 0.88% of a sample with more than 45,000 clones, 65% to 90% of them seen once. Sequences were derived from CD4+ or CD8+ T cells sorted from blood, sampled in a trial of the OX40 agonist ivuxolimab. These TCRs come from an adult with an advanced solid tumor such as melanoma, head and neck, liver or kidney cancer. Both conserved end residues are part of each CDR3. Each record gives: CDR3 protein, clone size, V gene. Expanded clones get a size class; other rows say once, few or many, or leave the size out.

CDR3aa: CASSPSGGSSYEQYF
abundance: -
v_gene: TRBV7-2

CDR3aa: CASSPRVSTNEKLFF
abundance: -
v_gene: TRBV14

CDR3aa: CASSLNSRSTNNTF
abundance: -
v_gene: TRBV7-9

CDR3aa: CASTQNSRDRYNEQFF
abundance: -
v_gene: TRBV27

CDR3aa: CASSLGKGGESSNQPQHF
abundance: -
v_gene: TRBV7-2

CDR3aa: CASSLVLHGRENIQYF
abundance: once
v_gene: TRBV7-9

CDR3aa: CASSLFGSGGFSTGELFF
abundance: -
v_gene: TRBV7-8

CDR3aa: CASSQGAGSATGELFF
abundance: -
v_gene: TRBV11-1

CDR3aa: CASTPEGGRLLYF
abundance: -
v_gene: TRBV19

CDR3aa: CASSLAGRRDNSPLHF
abundance: few
v_gene: TRBV7-2

CDR3aa: CASKGAGVYGYTF
abundance: -
v_gene: TRBV19

CDR3aa: CASSPRVSSYNEQFF
abundance: -
v_gene: TRBV7-3

CDR3aa: CAISGGGNRENQPQHF
abundance: few
v_gene: TRBV10-3

CDR3aa: CAVRPGDPLGYTF
abundance: -
v_gene: TRBV10-3

CDR3aa: CASSLRGGLNTEAFF
abundance: -
v_gene: TRBV27

CDR3aa: CSVEHRGKAFF
abundance: -
v_gene: TRBV29-1

CDR3aa: CASSQVRDRGFTRQYF
abundance: -
v_gene: TRBV4-1

CDR3aa: CASSKCGKASRNTGELFF
abundance: -
v_gene: TRBV21-1

CDR3aa: CASSLPPYNEQFF
abundance: -
v_gene: TRBV5-1

CDR3aa: CASSGANVLTF
abundance: -
v_gene: TRBV19

CDR3aa: CASSYSSQETQYF
abundance: -
v_gene: TRBV6-5

CDR3aa: CASSQSRPGELFF
abundance: -
v_gene: TRBV16

CDR3aa: CASRAGLAGGRHTGELFF
abundance: -
v_gene: TRBV19

CDR3aa: CASGWEDYTEAFF
abundance: -
v_gene: TRBV6-5

CDR3aa: CASRDWGVDGYTF
abundance: -
v_gene: TRBV6-1

CDR3aa: CASPRTGANEKLFF
abundance: -
v_gene: TRBV19

CDR3aa: CSVDRTQISYNEQFF
abundance: -
v_gene: TRBV29-1

CDR3aa: CASSPRGYNEQFF
abundance: -
v_gene: TRBV7-7

CDR3aa: CASSNTEAFF
abundance: -
v_gene: TRBV19

CDR3aa: CASSPMVTLSEQYF
abundance: -
v_gene: TRBV28

CDR3aa: CASSATRRQSGGFYEQYF
abundance: -
v_gene: TRBV19

CDR3aa: CASSFVGNNQPQHF
abundance: -
v_gene: TRBV28

CDR3aa: CASSQGGGNEQFF
abundance: -
v_gene: TRBV18

CDR3aa: CAISGQGPLYGYTF
abundance: -
v_gene: TRBV10-3

CDR3aa: CASSPRTLAGEQFF
abundance: -
v_gene: TRBV6-5

CDR3aa: CASSLNTGEGAFF
abundance: -
v_gene: TRBV6-5

CDR3aa: CASSVAGGQGTHEQYF
abundance: -
v_gene: TRBV9

CDR3aa: CASSPPPTGQGYYEQYF
abundance: -
v_gene: TRBV18

CDR3aa: CASSEVGSTDTQYF
abundance: -
v_gene: TRBV6-1

CDR3aa: CASSREGPGNQPQHF
abundance: -
v_gene: TRBV4-1

CDR3aa: CASSYWQNTEAFF
abundance: -
v_gene: TRBV6-5

CDR3aa: CASSTGSYIQYF
abundance: -
v_gene: TRBV5-6

CDR3aa: CASSLGQGFNQPQHF
abundance: -
v_gene: TRBV7-2

CDR3aa: CASSMSRGGSYEQYF
abundance: -
v_gene: TRBV19

CDR3aa: CAASSGQGTEAFF
abundance: -
v_gene: TRBV18

CDR3aa: CASSLEGRLFGYTF
abundance: -
v_gene: TRBV28

CDR3aa: CASSSRTGPQETQYF
abundance: -
v_gene: TRBV11-3

CDR3aa: CASWPAESSYNEQFF
abundance: -
v_gene: TRBV5-8

CDR3aa: CASSKSGISYEQYF
abundance: -
v_gene: TRBV19

CDR3aa: CASSKTGRPSDTEAFF
abundance: once
v_gene: TRBV21-1

CDR3aa: CASSPRTENNEQFF
abundance: medium-sized
v_gene: TRBV18

CDR3aa: CASSLGSGRSTGELFF
abundance: -
v_gene: TRBV7-6

CDR3aa: CASSPTGLAAFTGELFF
abundance: -
v_gene: TRBV7-2

CDR3aa: CASSQATSGRGETQYF
abundance: -
v_gene: TRBV4-1

CDR3aa: CASSLRQLSRSEAFF
abundance: -
v_gene: TRBV7-3

CDR3aa: CASSQKGQGNSVIETQYF
abundance: -
v_gene: TRBV4-2

CDR3aa: CASSPRTGITGELFF
abundance: -
v_gene: TRBV7-9

CDR3aa: CATGQGNVGTEAFF
abundance: once
v_gene: TRBV19

CDR3aa: CASSSRQGYQETQYF
abundance: -
v_gene: TRBV9